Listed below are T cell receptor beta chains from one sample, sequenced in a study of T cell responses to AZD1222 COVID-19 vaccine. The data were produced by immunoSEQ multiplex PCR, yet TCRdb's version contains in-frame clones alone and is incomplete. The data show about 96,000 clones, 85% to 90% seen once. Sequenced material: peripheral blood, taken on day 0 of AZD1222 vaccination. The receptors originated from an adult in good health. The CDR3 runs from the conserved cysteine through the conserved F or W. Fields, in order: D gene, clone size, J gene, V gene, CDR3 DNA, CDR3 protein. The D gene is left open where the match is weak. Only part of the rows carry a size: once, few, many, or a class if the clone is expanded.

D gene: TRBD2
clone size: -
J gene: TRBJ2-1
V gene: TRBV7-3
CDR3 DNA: TGTGCCAGCAGCTACTTGGGACTAGCGGGAGGGCCGGCCAATGAGCAGTTCTTC
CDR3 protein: CASSYLGLAGGPANEQFF

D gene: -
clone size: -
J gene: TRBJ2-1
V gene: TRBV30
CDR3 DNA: TGTGCCTGGAGCCCCGGGGCGGGGTCTGAGCAGTTCTTC
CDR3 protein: CAWSPGAGSEQFF

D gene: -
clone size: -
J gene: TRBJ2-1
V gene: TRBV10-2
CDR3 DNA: TGCGCCAGCAGTCCCCTGGGTGAGCAGTTCTTC
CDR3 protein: CASSPLGEQFF

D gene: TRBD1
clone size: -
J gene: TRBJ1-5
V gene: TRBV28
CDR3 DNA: TGTGCCAGCAGTTTCCGGGACAGGGGTTGGGTAATAGATCAGCCCCAGCATTTT
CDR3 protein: CASSFRDRGWVIDQPQHF

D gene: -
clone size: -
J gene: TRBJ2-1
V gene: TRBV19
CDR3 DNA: TGTGCCAGTAGTATATCACCAGCATCCTACAATGAGCAGTTCTTC
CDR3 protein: CASSISPASYNEQFF

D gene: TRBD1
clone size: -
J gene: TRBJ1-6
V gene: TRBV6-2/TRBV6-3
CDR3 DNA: TGTGCCAGCAGTGACGACAGGGCCGTCTATAATTCACCCCTCCACTTT
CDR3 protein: CASSDDRAVYNSPLHF

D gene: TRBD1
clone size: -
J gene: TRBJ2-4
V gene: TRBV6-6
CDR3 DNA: TGTGCCAGCAGTCCCGGGACAGGGAGTGTAGCCAAAAACATTCAGTACTTC
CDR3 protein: CASSPGTGSVAKNIQYF

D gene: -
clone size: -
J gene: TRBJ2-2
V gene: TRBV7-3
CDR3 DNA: TGTGCCAGCAGCCCGGGGACCTCCGGAGGGGAGCTGTTTTTT
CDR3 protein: CASSPGTSGGELFF

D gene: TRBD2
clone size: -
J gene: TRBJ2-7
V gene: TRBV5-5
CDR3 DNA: TGTGCCAGCAGCGGACTAGCGAGAGTCGCCTACGAGCAGTACTTC
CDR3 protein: CASSGLARVAYEQYF

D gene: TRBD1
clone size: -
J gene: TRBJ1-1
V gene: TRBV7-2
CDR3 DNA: TGTGCCAGCAGCTCCCGGACAGGGGGCACTGAAGCTTTCTTT
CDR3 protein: CASSSRTGGTEAFF

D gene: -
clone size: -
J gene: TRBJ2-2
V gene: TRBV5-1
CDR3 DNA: TGCGCCAGCAGCTTCAGGCGGGGTAGCACCGGGGAGCTGTTTTTT
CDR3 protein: CASSFRRGSTGELFF

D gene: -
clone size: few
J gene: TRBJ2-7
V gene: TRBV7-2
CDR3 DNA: TGTGCCAGCAGCCGCCAGGCGGGGCCATTTAGCGAGCAGTACTTC
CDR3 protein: CASSRQAGPFSEQYF

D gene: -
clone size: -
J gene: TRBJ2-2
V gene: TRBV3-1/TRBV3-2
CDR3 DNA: TGTGCCAGCAGCCAAGACAGAGATTGGATCCGAGGAACCGGGGAGCTGTTTTTT
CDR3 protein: CASSQDRDWIRGTGELFF

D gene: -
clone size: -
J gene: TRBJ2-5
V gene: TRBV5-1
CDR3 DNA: TGCGCCAGCAGCTTGACAGTCCAAGAGACCCAGTACTTC
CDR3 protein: CASSLTVQETQYF

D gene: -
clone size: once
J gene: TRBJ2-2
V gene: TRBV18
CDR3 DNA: TGTGCCAGCTCACCGAGGGGGTTTACCGGGGAGCTGTTTTTT
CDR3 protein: CASSPRGFTGELFF

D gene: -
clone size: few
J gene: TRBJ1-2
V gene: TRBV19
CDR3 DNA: TGTGCCAGTACCCTAAGCGGGGTATGGACCTATGGCTACACCTTC
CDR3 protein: CASTLSGVWTYGYTF

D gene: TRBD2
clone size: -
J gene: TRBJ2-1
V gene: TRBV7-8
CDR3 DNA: TGTGCCAGCAGCTTCTCGGGACTAGCGGGAAACAATGAGCAGTTCTTC
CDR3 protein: CASSFSGLAGNNEQFF

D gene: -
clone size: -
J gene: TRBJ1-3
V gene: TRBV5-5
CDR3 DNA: TGTGCCAGCACCAAAGGGGGTGAATTCTCTGGAAACACCATATATTTT
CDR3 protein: CASTKGGEFSGNTIYF

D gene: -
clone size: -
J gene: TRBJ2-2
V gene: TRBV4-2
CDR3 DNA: TGTGCCAGCAGCCAAGTCCGGGGATCTAACACCGGGGAGCTGTTTTTT
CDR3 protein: CASSQVRGSNTGELFF

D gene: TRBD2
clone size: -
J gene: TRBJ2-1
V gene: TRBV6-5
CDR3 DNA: TGTGCCAGCAGCCTACTAGCGGGAGGGCCCAGTGAGCAGTTCTTC
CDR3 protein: CASSLLAGGPSEQFF